The clone carrying this TCR beta chain occurred once. Antigen specificity is unknown. The data are from a study of cytomegalovirus exposure and HLA in healthy donors. V was cut by 2 bases and J by 5 bases, with 15 bases left in between. Per the germline V gene, CDR1 is SGHVS and CDR2 is FNYEAQ. The CDR3 sequence is 16 residues long. In the PCR, 60 Vbeta and 13 Jbeta primers were used. Sequencing used immunoSEQ multiplex PCR; TCRdb keeps in-frame clones, though not all of them. The data hold roughly 150,000 clones, with roughly 70% observed a single time. Study conclusions and caveats: Researchers reported in a later analysis that common viral pathogens appeared linked to several top clusters. TCR beta V- and J-gene trimming was later associated with a missense DCLRE1C variant.

The source of this sequence is a man aged 25 to 40 in good health and CMV-seropositive. Sequenced sample: PBMCs. The V gene is TRBV7-6, the J gene TRBJ2-2; TRBD2 is a possible D gene (6 bases). CDR3 sequence reads: CASSLSPGVDTGELFF. The CDR3 bases are TGTGCCAGCAGCTTATCCCCGGGAGTTGATACCGGGGAGCTGTTTTTT.